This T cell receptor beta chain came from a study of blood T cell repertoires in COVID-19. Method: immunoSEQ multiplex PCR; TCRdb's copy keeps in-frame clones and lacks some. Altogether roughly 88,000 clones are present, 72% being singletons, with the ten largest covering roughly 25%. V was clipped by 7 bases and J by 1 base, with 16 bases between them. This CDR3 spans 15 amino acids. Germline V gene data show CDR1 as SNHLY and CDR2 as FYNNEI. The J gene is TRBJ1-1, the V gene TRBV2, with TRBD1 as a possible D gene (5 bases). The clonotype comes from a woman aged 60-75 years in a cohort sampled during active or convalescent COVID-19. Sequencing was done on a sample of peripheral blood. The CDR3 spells CASKEKETGNTEAFF. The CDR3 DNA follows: TGTGCCAGCAAAGAAAAGGAAACAGGGAACACTGAAGCTTTCTTT.